Detailed here is one TCR beta chain. This specimen comes from a study of blood T cell repertoires in COVID-19. This CDR3 spans 16 amino acids. The germline CDR1 and CDR2 sequences are KGHDR and SFDVKD. Trimming cost V 3 bases and J 0 bases; bases outside gene matches: 6. TCRdb's table, derived via immunoSEQ multiplex PCR, lists solely in-frame clones and lacks some. The table lists 220,000 or so clones, about 90% of them singletons. The gene calls are TRBV24-1 and TRBJ2-7, with TRBD2 matching 8 bases. The TCR comes from a woman aged 50 to 60 with acute COVID-19. Sequencing was done on a sample of PBMCs or T cells enriched from blood (not recorded which). The DNA for the CDR3 is TGTGCCACCAGTGATGACAGCGGGAGATCCTCCTACGAGCAGTACTTC. This translates into CATSDDSGRSSYEQYF.